The subject of this entry is one T cell receptor beta chain. V gave up 1 base and J gave up 5 bases, with 9 bases separating them. This CDR3 has 13 amino acids. Per the germline V gene, CDR1 is MDHEN and CDR2 is SYDVKM. The entry originates in a study of blood T cell repertoires in COVID-19. As for the study in general: Donors in the United States, Italy and Spain gave samples during acute or convalescent COVID-19. PBMCs, B-cell-depleted T cells, or T cells were the source of the cDNA or gDNA that made up the material.

The repertoire was sequenced with immunoSEQ multiplex PCR; TCRdb's copy has only in-frame clones and lacks some. The data contain 70,000 to 95,000 clones, just over 90% of them singletons. The chain has TRBV28 and TRBJ2-7, with no clear D. Sequencing used peripheral blood. The TCR was taken from a man in his forties or fifties with COVID-19, enrolled during active disease. The chain's CDR3 is CASSLSGLDEQYF. The CDR3 nucleotides are TGTGCCAGCAGTTTATCGGGTCTGGACGAGCAGTACTTC.